The rows below give T cell receptor beta chains drawn from one sample of a study of T cell responses to AZD1222 COVID-19 vaccine. Assay: immunoSEQ multiplex PCR; the TCRdb copy retains only in-frame clones and omits some. The table lists 100,000 to 150,000 clones, roughly 90% of them singletons. This specimen was peripheral blood, taken on day 0 of AZD1222 vaccination. The receptors come from an adult in good health. CDR3s include the opening cysteine and the closing phenylalanine or tryptophan. The order of the fields is V gene, J gene, clone size, CDR3 protein. For some rows the clone size is stated as once, few or many, or as a class when expanded; others skip it.

TRBV29-1	TRBJ2-7	-	CSVGTSGETYEQYF
TRBV18	TRBJ2-5	-	CASSPFETQYF
TRBV19	TRBJ1-6	-	CASSIGGDSPLHF
TRBV30	TRBJ1-2	-	CAWSAGTGGYTF
TRBV10-3	TRBJ1-5	-	CAISEIHSNQPQHF
TRBV19	TRBJ1-1	-	CASLQGGGGSTEAFF
TRBV2	TRBJ1-4	-	CASNRAPREKLFF
TRBV13	TRBJ1-2	once	CASSRGTPVLFYGYTF
TRBV3-1/TRBV3-2	TRBJ2-3	-	CASSPTGASTDTQYF
TRBV7-7	TRBJ2-7	-	CASSLAGGFEQYF
TRBV24-1	TRBJ1-2	-	CATSLYGYTF
TRBV3-1/TRBV3-2	TRBJ1-3	-	CASSPSAGNTIYF
TRBV28	TRBJ2-7	-	CASSLSTSGTHEQYF
TRBV18	TRBJ1-1	once	CASSPLRSGNTEAFF
TRBV5-5	TRBJ1-2	-	CASSLEVHSYGYTF
TRBV24-1	TRBJ2-7	once	CATSDGGLDEQYF
TRBV7-2	TRBJ1-5	-	CASSLVGLGNQPQHF
TRBV7-9	TRBJ1-5	-	CASSFGTGGGQPQHF
TRBV3-1/TRBV3-2	TRBJ1-1	-	CASSQGSYPGQGNTEAFF
TRBV15	TRBJ2-1	-	CATSRGTGGYNEQFF
TRBV18	TRBJ1-1	-	CASSPPGGMNTEAFF
TRBV6-5	TRBJ1-1	-	CAITGQLNTEAFF
TRBV29-1	TRBJ1-1	-	CSVGTGGNTEAFF
TRBV7-8	TRBJ2-7	-	CASSPRRFSSYEQYF
TRBV10-2	TRBJ2-1	-	CASTGSGSYNEQFF
TRBV24-1	TRBJ1-2	once	CATSKGTNYGYTF
TRBV4-3	TRBJ1-2	-	CASSQGQGRDYGYTF
TRBV5-5	TRBJ2-2	-	CASSSGTDTGELFF
TRBV28	TRBJ1-1	-	CASSFVGRGNTEAFF
TRBV9	TRBJ2-3	-	CASSLYGRGTDTQYF
TRBV18	TRBJ1-1	-	CASSPRNPDSAEAFF
TRBV19	TRBJ1-5	-	CASRGVGSYSNQPQHF
TRBV28	TRBJ1-5	-	CASSPPTQGIGNQPQHF
TRBV19	TRBJ2-1	-	CASSPWRTSGGEEQFF